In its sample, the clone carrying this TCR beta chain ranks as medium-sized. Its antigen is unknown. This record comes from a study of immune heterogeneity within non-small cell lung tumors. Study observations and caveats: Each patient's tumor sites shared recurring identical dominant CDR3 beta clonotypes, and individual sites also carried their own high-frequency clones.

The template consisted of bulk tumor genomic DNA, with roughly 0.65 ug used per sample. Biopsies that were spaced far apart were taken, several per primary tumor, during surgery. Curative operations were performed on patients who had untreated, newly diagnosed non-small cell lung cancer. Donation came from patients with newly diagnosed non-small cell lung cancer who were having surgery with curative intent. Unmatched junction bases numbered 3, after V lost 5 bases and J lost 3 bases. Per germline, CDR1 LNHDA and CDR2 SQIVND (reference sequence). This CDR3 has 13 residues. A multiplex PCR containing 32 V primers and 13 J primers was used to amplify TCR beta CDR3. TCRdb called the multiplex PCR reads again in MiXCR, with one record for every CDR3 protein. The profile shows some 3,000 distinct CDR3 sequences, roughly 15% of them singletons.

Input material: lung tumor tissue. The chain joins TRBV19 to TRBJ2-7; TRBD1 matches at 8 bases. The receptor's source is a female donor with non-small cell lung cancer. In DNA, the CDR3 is TGTGCCAGTAGTCTGACAGGGGACTACGAGCAGTACTTC. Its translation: CASSLTGDYEQYF. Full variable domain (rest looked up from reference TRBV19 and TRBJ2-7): DGGITQSPKYLFRKEGQNVTLSCEQNLNHDAMYWYRQDPGQGLRLIYYSQIVNDFQKGDIAEGYSVSREKKESFPLTVTSAQKNPTAFYLCASSLTGDYEQYFGPGTRLTVT.